The 7 T cell receptor beta chains presented below share a single source sample, sequenced in a study of control samples from healthy donors and cancer patients. Here immunoSEQ multiplex PCR was the method, and the copy in TCRdb shows in-frame clones only, minus some. The sample lists around 200,000 clones; 90% to 95% were seen once. Sequencing was carried out using blood. The receptors here all came from a man between 18 and 29 years old in good health.

The V call is TRBV6-8, the J call TRBJ1-4; perhaps TRBD1 as D (5 bases). The CDR3 is made up of 16 amino acids. With 1 base removed from V and 4 bases from J, the gap between germline ends came to 13 bases. Germline loops: CDR1 MNHGY, CDR2 SAAAGT. In DNA form, the CDR3 reads TGTGCCAGCAGTTACTGGACACTCCCTTATAATGAAAAACTGTTTTTT. Amino acids: CASSYWTLPYNEKLFF.

CDR3 coding DNA: TGTGCCAGCAGTGAAGGGGCAGTTTATGCGGACGAGCAGTACTTC. This encodes CASSEGAVYADEQYF. The chain combines TRBV6-1 with TRBJ2-7; no reliable D call. CDR3 length: 15 amino acids. CDR1 and CDR2 from the germline V gene are MNHNS and SASEGT. The V and J ends lost 1 base and 5 bases respectively, with 15 bases between them.

This chain joins TRBV7-8 and TRBJ1-3; TRBD1 matches at 9 bases. Germline V lookup: CDR1 SGHVS, CDR2 FQNEAQ. This CDR3 spans 18 amino acids. V gave up 6 bases and J gave up 0 bases; unmatched junction bases: 12. CDR3 bases: TGTGCCAGCAGGCCGGACAGGGGCTCACCTTTCTCTGGAAACACCATATATTTT. Its protein is CASRPDRGSPFSGNTIYF.

The chain is built from TRBV5-1 and TRBJ2-1, with D perhaps TRBD2 (5 bases). Per germline, CDR1 SGHRS and CDR2 YFSETQ. This CDR3 contains 16 residues. Trimming stripped 5 bases from V and 0 bases from J, with 15 bases between. CDR3 bases: TGCGCCAGCAGGCCCACAAGCGGTAGCTCCTACAATGAGCAGTTCTTC. Amino acid sequence: CASRPTSGSSYNEQFF.

The J gene is TRBJ2-7, the V gene TRBV5-1, with a tentative D call TRBD1 (5 bases). Per germline, CDR1 SGHRS and CDR2 YFSETQ. V was shortened by 4 bases and J by 5 bases, with 16 bases between the two germline ends. The CDR3 is 14 residues long. In DNA, the CDR3 is TGCGCCAGCAGCCGACAGCCTCCTCCCGACGAGCAGTACTTC. Encoded protein: CASSRQPPPDEQYF.

A few counts support this clone. The DNA of the CDR3 is TGCGCCAGCAGTCTCTACCTAGGGGGCTCCTACGAGCAGTACTTC. Translating gives CASSLYLGGSYEQYF. This chain links TRBV4-1 with TRBJ2-7; D is possibly TRBD1 (6 bases). The CDR3 is made up of 15 amino acids. Germline CDR1 and CDR2: MGHRA and YSYEKL. The V gene lost 6 bases and the J gene lost 0 bases, with 15 bases spanning the gap.

V gene TRBV6-5 combines with J gene TRBJ1-6, with D tentatively TRBD1 (6 bases). V was clipped by 6 bases and J by 5 bases, with 11 bases between them. CDR1 and CDR2 from the germline V gene are MNHEY and SVGAGI. The CDR3 extends over 14 amino acids. The CDR3 protein is CASRRGADNSPLHF. DNA of the CDR3: TGTGCCAGCAGGAGGGGGGCAGATAATTCACCCCTCCACTTT.